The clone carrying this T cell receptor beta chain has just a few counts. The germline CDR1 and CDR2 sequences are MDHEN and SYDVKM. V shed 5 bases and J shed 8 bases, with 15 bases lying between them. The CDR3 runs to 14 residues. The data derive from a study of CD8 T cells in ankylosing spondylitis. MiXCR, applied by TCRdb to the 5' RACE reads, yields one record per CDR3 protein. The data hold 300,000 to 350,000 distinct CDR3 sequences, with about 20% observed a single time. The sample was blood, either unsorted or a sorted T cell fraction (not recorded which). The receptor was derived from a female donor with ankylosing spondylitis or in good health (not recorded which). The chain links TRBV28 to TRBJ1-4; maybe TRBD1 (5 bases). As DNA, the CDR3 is TGTGCCAGCAGTCCCCAAGGGGCGCGGGAAAAACTGTTTTTT. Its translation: CASSPQGAREKLFF.